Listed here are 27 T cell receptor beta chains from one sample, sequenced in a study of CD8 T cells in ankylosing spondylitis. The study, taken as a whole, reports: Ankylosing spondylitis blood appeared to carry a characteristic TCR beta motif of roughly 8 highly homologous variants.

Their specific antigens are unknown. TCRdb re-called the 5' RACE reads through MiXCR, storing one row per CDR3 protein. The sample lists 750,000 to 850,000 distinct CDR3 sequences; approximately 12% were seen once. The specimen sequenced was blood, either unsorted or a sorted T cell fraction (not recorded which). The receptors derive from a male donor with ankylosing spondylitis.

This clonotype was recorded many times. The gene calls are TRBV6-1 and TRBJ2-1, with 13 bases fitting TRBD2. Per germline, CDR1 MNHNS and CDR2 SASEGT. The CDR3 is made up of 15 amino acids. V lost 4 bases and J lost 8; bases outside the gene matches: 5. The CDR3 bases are TGTGCCAGCAGTGCAAGGACTAGCGGGAGAGATGAGCAGTTCTTC. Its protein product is CASSARTSGRDEQFF.

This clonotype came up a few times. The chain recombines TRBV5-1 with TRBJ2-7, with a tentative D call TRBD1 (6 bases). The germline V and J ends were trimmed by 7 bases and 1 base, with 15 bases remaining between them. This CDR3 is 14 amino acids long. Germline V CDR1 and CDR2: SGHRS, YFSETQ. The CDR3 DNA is TGCGCCAGCGGTTTGGGGGCCAGATCCTACGAGCAGTACTTC. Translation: CASGLGARSYEQYF.

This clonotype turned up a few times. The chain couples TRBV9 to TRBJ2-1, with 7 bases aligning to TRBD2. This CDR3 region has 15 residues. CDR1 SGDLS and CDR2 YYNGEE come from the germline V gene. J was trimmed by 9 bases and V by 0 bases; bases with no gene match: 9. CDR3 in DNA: TGTGCCAGCAGCGTAGGCGGGGGTGTGTTCAGTGAGCAGTTCTTC. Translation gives CASSVGGGVFSEQFF.

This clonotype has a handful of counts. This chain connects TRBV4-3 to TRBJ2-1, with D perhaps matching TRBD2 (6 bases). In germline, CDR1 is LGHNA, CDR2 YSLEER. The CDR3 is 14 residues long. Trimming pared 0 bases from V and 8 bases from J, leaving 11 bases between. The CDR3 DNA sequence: TGCGCCAGCAGCCAAGAACGGTGGGGGGATGAGCAGTTCTTC. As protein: CASSQERWGDEQFF.

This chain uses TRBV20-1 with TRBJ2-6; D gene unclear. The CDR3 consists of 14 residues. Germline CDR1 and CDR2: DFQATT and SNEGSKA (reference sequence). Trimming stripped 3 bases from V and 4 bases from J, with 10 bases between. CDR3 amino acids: CSASYAVGANVLTF. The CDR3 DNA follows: TGCAGTGCTAGTTACGCCGTGGGGGCCAACGTCCTGACTTTC.

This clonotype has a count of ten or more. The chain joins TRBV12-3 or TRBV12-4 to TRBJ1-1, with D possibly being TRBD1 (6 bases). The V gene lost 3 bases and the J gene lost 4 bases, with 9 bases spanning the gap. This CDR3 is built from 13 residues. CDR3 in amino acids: CASSFWGATEAFF. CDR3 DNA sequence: TGTGCCAGCAGTTTCTGGGGGGCCACTGAAGCTTTCTTT.

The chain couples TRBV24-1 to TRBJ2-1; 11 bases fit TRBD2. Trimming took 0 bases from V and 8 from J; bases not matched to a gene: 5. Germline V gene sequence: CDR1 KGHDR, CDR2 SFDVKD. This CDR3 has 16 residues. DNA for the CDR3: TGTGCCACCAGTGATTTGACTAGCGGGAGTCTCGATGAGCAGTTCTTC. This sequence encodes CATSDLTSGSLDEQFF.

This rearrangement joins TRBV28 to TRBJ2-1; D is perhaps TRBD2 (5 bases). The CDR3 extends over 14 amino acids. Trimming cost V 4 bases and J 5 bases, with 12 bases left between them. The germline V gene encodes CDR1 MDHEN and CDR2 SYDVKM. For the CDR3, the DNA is TGTGCCAGCAGTTCCCCCACTAGGAACAATGAGCAGTTCTTC. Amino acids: CASSSPTRNNEQFF.

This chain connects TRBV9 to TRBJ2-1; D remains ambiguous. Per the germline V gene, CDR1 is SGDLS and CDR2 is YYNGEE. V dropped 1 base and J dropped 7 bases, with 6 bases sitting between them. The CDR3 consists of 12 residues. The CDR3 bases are TGTGCCAGCAGCGTAATCCCGAATGAGCAGTTCTTC. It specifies CASSVIPNEQFF.

CDR3 in amino acids: CASSFGGLIGTEAFF. CDR3 sequence (DNA): TGTGCCAGCAGCTTCGGAGGACTTATTGGGACTGAAGCTTTCTTT. The rearrangement uses TRBV7-2 and TRBJ1-1; D not resolved. V was clipped by 3 bases and J by 5 bases, with 16 bases between them. CDR1 SGHTA and CDR2 FQGNSA come from the germline V gene. The CDR3 contains 15 residues.

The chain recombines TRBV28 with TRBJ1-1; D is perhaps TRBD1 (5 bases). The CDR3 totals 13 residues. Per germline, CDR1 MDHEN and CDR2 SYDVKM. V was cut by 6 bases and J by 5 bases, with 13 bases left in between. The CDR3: CASRTHEGTEAFF. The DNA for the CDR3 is TGTGCCAGCAGGACCCACGAGGGGACTGAAGCTTTCTTT.

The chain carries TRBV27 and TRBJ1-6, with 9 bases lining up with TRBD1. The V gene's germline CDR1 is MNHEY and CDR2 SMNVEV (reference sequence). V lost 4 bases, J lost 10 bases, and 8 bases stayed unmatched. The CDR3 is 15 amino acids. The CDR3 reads CASSSDRGLFSPLHF. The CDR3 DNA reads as TGTGCCAGCAGTTCCGACAGGGGGTTATTCTCACCCCTCCACTTT.

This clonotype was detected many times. CDR3 residues: CASSLAGGSGNTIYF. DNA of the CDR3: TGCGCCAGCAGCTTGGCAGGGGGATCTGGAAACACCATATATTTT. The chain recombines TRBV5-1 with TRBJ1-3, with 7 bases matching TRBD1. The CDR3 loop spans 15 amino acids. J gave up 1 base and V 0 bases, and 1 base lay outside the gene matches. In germline, CDR1 is SGHRS, CDR2 YFSETQ.

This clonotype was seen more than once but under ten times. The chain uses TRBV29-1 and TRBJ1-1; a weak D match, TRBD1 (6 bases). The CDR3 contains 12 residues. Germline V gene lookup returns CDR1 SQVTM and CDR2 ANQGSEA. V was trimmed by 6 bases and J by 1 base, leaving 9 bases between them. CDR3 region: CSVGHQNTEAFF. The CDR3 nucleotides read TGCAGCGTGGGACACCAGAACACTGAAGCTTTCTTT. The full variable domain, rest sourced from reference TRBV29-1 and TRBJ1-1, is SAVISQKPSRDICQRGTSLTIQCQVDSQVTMMFWYRQQPGQSLTLIATANQGSEATYESGFVIDKFPISRPNLTFSTLTVSNMSPEDSSIYLCSVGHQNTEAFFGQGTRLTVV.

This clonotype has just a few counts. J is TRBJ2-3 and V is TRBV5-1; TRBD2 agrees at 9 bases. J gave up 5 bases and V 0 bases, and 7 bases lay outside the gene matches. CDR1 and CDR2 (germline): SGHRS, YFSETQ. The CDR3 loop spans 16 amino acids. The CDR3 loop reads CASSLGIAGAEDTQYF. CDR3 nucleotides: TGCGCCAGCAGCTTGGGGATAGCGGGAGCGGAAGATACGCAGTATTTT.

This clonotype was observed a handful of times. The DNA of the CDR3 is TGCAGTGCCGCGGGACTCAGGAGCTCCTACGAGCAGTACTTC. Protein product: CSAAGLRSSYEQYF. The chain has TRBV20-1 and TRBJ2-7; perhaps TRBD2 as D (6 bases). This CDR3 has 14 residues. Per germline, CDR1 DFQATT and CDR2 SNEGSKA (reference sequence). V was shortened by 6 bases and J by 0 bases, with 15 bases between the two germline ends.

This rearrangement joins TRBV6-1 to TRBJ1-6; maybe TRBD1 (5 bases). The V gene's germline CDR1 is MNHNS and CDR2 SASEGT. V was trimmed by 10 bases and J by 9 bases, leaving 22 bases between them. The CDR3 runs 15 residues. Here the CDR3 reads CATTGVTLIGSPLHF. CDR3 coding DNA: TGTGCCACAACGGGGGTAACACTTATAGGTTCACCCCTCCACTTT.

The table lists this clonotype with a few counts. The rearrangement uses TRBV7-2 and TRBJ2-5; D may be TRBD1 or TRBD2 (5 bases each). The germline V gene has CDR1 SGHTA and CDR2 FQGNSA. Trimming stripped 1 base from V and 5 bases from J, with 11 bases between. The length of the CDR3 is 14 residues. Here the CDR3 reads CASSLGIGAETQYF. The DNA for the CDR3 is TGTGCCAGCAGCTTAGGGATCGGGGCCGAGACCCAGTACTTC.

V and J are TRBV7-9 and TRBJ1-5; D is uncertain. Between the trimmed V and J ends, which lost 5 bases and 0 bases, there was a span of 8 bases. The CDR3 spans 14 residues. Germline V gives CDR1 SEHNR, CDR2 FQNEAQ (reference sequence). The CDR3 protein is CASSPINSNQPQHF. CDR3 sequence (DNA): TGTGCCAGCAGCCCCATAAATAGCAATCAGCCCCAGCATTTT.

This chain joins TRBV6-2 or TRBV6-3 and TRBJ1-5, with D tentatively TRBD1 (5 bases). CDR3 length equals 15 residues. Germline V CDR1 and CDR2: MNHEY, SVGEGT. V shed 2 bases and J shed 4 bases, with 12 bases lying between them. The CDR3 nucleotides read TGTGCCAGCAGTTACCCCCAGGAGGGGAATCAGCCCCAGCATTTT. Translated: CASSYPQEGNQPQHF.

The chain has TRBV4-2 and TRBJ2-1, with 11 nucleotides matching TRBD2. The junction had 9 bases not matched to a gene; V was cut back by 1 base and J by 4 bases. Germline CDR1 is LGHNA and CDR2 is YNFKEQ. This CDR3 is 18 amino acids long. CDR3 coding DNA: TGTGCCAGCAGCCAAGGTTCTTCGGCTAGCGGGAGGTACAATGAGCAGTTCTTC. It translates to CASSQGSSASGRYNEQFF.

CDR3 DNA sequence: TGTGCCAGCAGTGTCTTATTTGGCGGCTACACCTTC. This translates into CASSVLFGGYTF. V is TRBV12-3 or TRBV12-4 and J is TRBJ1-2, with no clear D. The CDR3 loop spans 12 amino acids. V was pared by 5 bases and J by 8 bases, with 12 bases between.

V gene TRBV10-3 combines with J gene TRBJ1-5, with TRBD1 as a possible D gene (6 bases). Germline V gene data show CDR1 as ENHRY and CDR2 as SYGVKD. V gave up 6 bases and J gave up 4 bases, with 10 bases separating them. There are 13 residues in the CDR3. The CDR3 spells CAIRAQGNQPQHF. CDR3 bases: TGTGCCATCAGAGCACAGGGAAATCAGCCCCAGCATTTT.

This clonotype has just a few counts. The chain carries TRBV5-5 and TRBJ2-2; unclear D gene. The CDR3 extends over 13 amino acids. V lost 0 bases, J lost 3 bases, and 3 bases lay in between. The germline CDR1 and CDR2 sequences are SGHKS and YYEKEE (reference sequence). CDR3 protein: CASSLGHTGELFF. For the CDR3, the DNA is TGTGCCAGCAGCTTGGGTCACACCGGGGAGCTGTTTTTT.

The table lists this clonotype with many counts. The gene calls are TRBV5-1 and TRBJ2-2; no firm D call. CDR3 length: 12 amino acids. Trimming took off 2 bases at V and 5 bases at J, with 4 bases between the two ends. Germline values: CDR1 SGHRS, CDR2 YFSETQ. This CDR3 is CASSFATGELFF. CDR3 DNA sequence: TGCGCCAGCAGCTTTGCAACCGGGGAGCTGTTTTTT.

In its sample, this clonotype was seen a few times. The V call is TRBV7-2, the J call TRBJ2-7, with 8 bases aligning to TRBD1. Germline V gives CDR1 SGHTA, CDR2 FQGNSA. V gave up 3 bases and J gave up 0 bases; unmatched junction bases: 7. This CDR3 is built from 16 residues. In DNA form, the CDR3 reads TGTGCCAGCAGCTTCACGGGACAGGCGAGCTCCTACGAGCAGTACTTC. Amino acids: CASSFTGQASSYEQYF. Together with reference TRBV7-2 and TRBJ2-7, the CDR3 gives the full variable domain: GAGVSQSPSNKVTEKGKDVELRCDPISGHTALYWYRQSLGQGLEFLIYFQGNSAPDKSGLPSDRFSAERTGGSVSTLTIQRTQQEDSAVYLCASSFTGQASSYEQYFGPGTRLTVT.

DNA for the CDR3: TGTGCCACCAGTGAGACCATACGCACAGATACGCAGTATTTT. This codes for CATSETIRTDTQYF. The chain uses TRBV24-1 and TRBJ2-3; D ambiguous. The CDR3 runs to 14 residues. V was pared by 4 bases and J by 1 base, with 8 bases between. Germline V gene data show CDR1 as KGHDR and CDR2 as SFDVKD.